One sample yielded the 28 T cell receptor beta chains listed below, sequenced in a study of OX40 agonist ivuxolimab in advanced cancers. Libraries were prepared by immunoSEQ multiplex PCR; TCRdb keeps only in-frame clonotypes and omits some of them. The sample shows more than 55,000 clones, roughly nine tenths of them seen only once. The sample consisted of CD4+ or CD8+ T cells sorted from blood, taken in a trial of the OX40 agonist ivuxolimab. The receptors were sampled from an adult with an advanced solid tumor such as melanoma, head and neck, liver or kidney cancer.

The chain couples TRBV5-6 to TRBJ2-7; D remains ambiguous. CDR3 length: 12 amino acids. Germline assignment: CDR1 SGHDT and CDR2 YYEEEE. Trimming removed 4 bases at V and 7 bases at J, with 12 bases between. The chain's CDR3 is CASSRHLGEQYF. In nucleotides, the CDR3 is TGTGCCAGCAGCCGACACCTCGGTGAGCAGTACTTC.

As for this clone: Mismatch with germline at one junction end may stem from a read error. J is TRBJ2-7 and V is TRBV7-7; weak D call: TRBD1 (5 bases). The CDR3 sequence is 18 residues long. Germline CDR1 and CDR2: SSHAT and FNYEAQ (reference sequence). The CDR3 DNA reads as TGTGCTAGCAGCTTGAAGTTGAGCGACAGCGAAGCTTCTTGCGAGCAGTACTTC. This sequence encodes CASSLKLSDSEASCEQYF. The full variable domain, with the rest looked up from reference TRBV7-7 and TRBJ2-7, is GAGVSQSPRYKVTKRGQDVTLRCDPISSHATLYWYQQALGQGPEFLTYFNYEAQPDKSGLPSDRFSAERPEGSISTLTIQRTEQRDSAMYRCASSLKLSDSEASCEQYFGPGTRLTVT.

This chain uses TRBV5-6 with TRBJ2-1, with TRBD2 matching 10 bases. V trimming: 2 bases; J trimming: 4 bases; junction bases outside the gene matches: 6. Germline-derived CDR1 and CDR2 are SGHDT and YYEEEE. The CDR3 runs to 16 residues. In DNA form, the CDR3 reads TGTGCCAGCAGCTTTAGGACTAGCGGTCGGTACAATGAGCAGTTCTTC. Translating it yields CASSFRTSGRYNEQFF.

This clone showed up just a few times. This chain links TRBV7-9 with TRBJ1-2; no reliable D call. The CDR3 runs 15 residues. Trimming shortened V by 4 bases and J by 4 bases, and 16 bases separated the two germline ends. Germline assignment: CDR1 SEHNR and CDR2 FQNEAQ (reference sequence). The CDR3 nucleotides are TGTGCCAGCAGCTCCGGTGGGCCCACCAGCTATGGCTACACCTTC. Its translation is CASSSGGPTSYGYTF.

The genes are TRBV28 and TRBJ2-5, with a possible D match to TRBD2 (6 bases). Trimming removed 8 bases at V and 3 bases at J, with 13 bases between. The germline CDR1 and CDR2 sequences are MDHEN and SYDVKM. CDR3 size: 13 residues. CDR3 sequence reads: CASLGGNEETQYF. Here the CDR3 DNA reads TGTGCCAGCCTCGGAGGGAACGAAGAGACCCAGTACTTC.

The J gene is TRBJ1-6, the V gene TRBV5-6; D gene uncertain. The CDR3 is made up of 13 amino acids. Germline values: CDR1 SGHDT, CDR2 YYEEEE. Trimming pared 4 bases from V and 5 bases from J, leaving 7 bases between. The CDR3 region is CASSPGHNSPLHF. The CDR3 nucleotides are TGTGCCAGCAGCCCTGGTCATAATTCACCCCTCCACTTT. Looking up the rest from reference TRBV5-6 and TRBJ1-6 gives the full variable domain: DAGVTQSPTHLIKTRGQQVTLRCSPKSGHDTVSWYQQALGQGPQFIFQYYEEEERQRGNFPDRFSGHQFPNYSSELNVNALLLGDSALYLCASSPGHNSPLHFGNGTRLTVT.

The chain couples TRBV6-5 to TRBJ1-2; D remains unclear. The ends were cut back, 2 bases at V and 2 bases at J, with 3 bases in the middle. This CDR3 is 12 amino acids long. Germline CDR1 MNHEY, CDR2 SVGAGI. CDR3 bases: TGTGCCAGCAGTTACAAAAACTATGGCTACACCTTC. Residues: CASSYKNYGYTF.

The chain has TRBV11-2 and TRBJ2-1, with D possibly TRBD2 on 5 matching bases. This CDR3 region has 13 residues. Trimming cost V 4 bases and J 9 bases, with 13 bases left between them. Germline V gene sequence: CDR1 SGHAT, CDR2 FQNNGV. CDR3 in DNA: TGTGCCAGCAGCTCCTTTCGTCGGGGTGAGCAGTTCTTC. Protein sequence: CASSSFRRGEQFF.

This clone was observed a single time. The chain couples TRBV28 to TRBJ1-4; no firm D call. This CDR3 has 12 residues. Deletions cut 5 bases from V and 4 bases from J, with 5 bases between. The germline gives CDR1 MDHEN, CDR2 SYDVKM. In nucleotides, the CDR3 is TGTGCCAGCAGTCGGAGTAATGAAAAACTGTTTTTT. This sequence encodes CASSRSNEKLFF. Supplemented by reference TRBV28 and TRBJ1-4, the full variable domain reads DVKVTQSSRYLVKRTGEKVFLECVQDMDHENMFWYRQDPGLGLRLIYFSYDVKMKEKGDIPEGYSVSREKKERFSLILESASTNQTSMYLCASSRSNEKLFFGSGTQLSVL.

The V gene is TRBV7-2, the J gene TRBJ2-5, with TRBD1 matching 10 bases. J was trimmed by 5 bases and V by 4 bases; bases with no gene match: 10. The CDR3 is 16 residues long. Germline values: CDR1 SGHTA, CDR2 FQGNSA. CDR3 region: CASSSRTGGEWETQYF. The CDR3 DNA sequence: TGTGCCAGCAGCTCCCGGACAGGGGGAGAATGGGAGACCCAGTACTTC.

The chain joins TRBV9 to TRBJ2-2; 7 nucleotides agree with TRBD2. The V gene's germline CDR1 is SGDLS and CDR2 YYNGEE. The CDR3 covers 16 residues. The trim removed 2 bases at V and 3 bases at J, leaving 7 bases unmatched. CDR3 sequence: CASSVGLAEDTGELFF. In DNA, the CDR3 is TGTGCCAGCAGCGTTGGGCTAGCGGAAGACACCGGGGAGCTGTTTTTT.

CDR3 nucleotide sequence: TGCGCCAGCAGCCCCGGGACAGGGACCTACGAGCAGTACTTC. It specifies CASSPGTGTYEQYF. The chain links TRBV5-1 to TRBJ2-7; 9 bases match TRBD1. Trimming cost V 4 bases and J 2 bases; bases outside gene matches: 4. Germline-derived CDR1 and CDR2 are SGHRS and YFSETQ. The CDR3 contains 14 residues.

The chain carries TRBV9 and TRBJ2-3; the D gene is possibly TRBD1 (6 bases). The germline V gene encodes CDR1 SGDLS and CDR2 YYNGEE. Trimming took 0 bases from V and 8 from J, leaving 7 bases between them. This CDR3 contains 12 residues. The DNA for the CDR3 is TGTGCCAGCAGCGTAGTCAGGGGTACGCAGTATTTT. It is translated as CASSVVRGTQYF.

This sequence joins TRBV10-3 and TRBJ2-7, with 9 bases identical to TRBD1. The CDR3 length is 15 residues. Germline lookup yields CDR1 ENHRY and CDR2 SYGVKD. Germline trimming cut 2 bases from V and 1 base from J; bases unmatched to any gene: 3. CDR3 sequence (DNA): TGTGCCATCAGTGAGCGGGGACAGGGTTCCTACGAGCAGTACTTC. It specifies CAISERGQGSYEQYF.

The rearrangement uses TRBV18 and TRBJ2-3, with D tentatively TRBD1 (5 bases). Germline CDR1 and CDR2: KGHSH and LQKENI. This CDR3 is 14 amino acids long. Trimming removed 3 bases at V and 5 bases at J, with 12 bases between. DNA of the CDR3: TGTGCCAGCTCACCCCGAAGCCAGGGAGATACGCAGTATTTT. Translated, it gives CASSPRSQGDTQYF.

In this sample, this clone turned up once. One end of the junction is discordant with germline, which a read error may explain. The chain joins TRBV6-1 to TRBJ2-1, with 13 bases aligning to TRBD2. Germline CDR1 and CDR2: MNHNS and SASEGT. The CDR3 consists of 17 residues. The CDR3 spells CASSVRTSGRSSNEQFF. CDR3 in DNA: TGTGCCAGCAGTGTACGGACTAGCGGGAGATCCTCCAATGAGCAGTTCTTC.

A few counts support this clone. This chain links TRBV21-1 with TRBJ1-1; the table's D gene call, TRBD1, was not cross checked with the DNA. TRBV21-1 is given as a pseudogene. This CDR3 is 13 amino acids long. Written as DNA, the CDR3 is TGTGCCAGCAGTCCTGACAGGGTCAATGAAGCTTTCTTT. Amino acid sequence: CASSPDRVNEAFF.

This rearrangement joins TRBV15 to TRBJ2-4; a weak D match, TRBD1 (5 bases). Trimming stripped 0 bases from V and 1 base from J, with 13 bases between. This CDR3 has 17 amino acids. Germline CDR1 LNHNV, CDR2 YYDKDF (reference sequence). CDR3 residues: CATSRDFNPGAKNIQYF. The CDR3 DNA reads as TGTGCCACCAGCAGAGATTTTAACCCAGGGGCCAAAAACATTCAGTACTTC.

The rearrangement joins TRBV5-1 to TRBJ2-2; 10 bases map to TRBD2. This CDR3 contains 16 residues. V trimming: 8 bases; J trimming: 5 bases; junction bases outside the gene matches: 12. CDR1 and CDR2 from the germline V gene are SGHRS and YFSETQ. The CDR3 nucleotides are TGCGCCAGTTCGCTTGGCCTAGCGGGAGCTACCGGGGAGCTGTTTTTT. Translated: CASSLGLAGATGELFF.

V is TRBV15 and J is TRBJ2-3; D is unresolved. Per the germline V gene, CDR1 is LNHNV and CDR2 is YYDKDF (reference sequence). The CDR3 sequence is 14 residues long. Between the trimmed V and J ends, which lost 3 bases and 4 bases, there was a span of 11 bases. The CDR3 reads CATSRIGISDTQYF. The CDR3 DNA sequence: TGTGCCACCAGCAGGATCGGAATCTCAGATACGCAGTATTTT.

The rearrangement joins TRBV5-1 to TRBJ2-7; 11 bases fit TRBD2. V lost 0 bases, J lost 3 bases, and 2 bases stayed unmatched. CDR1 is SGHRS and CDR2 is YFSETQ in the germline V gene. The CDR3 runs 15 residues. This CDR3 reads CASSLGLAGGYEQYF. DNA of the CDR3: TGCGCCAGCAGCTTGGGGCTAGCGGGGGGCTACGAGCAGTACTTC.

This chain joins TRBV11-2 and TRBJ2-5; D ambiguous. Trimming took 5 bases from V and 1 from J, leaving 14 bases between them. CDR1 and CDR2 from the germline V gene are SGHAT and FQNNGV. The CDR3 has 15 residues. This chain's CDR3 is CASSLGPTPQETQYF. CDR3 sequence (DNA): TGTGCCAGCAGCCTCGGACCCACCCCCCAAGAGACCCAGTACTTC.

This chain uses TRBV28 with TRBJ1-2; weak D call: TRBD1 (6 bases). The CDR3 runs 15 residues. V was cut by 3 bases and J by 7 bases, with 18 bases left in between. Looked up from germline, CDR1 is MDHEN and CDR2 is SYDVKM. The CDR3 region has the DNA TGTGCCAGCAGTTTCACTACGCGGGGGCGTGGTGGCTACACCTTC. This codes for CASSFTTRGRGGYTF.

CDR3 region: CASSSTLAEAGYEQYF. The CDR3, as DNA: TGTGCCAGCAGCTCCACACTAGCGGAAGCCGGCTACGAGCAGTACTTC. The V call is TRBV7-2, the J call TRBJ2-7; 8 nucleotides align to TRBD2. The V gene's germline CDR1 is SGHTA and CDR2 FQGNSA. The V gene end was trimmed by 4 bases and the J gene end by 3 bases; junction bases not matched to a gene: 11. The CDR3 spans 16 residues. Looking up the rest from reference TRBV7-2 and TRBJ2-7 gives the full variable domain: GAGVSQSPSNKVTEKGKDVELRCDPISGHTALYWYRQSLGQGLEFLIYFQGNSAPDKSGLPSDRFSAERTGGSVSTLTIQRTQQEDSAVYLCASSSTLAEAGYEQYFGPGTRLTVT.

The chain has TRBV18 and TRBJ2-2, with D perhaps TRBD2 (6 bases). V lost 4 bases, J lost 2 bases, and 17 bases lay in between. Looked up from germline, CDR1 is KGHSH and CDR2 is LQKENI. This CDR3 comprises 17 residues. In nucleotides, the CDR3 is TGTGCCAGCTCACTCATGGCGGAGGGCAGTAACACCGGGGAGCTGTTTTTT. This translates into CASSLMAEGSNTGELFF.

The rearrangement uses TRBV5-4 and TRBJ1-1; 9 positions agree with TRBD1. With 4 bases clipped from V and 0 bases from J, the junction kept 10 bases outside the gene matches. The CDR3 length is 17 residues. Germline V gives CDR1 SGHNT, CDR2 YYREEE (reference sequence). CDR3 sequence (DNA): TGTGCCAGCAGCCCGCCAACAGGGGGCGCGATGAACACTGAAGCTTTCTTT. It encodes CASSPPTGGAMNTEAFF.

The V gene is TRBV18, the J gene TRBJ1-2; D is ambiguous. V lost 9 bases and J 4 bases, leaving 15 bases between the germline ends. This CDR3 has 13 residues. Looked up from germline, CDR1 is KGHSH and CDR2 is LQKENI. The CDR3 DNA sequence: TGTGCCAGTCCGACAACCCCAAGCTATGGCTACACCTTC. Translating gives CASPTTPSYGYTF.

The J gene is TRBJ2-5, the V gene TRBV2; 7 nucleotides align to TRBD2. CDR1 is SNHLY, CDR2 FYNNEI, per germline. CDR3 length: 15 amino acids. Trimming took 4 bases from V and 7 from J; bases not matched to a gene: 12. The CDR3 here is CASSVGGSYEGTQYF. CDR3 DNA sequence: TGTGCCAGCAGTGTCGGCGGGAGTTATGAGGGGACCCAGTACTTC.